This T cell receptor beta chain derives from a study of tumor-infiltrating lymphocytes in primary liver carcinoma. Study-level information: Staged T1-T3 N0M0, the tumors had sizes that ranged from 4.2 to 10 cm across.

The CDR3 covers 13 residues. Germline assignment: CDR1 SGHRS and CDR2 YFSETQ. The study co-extracted DNA and RNA from approximately 20-30 mg of unsorted bulk tissue. Tumor samples were assessed, and every one had over 75% viable tumor cells. Regarding the study as a whole: Tumor top-250-clone fraction significantly exceeded that of blood (p = 0.039).

Starting from roughly 540 ng of total RNA, TCR beta cDNA was produced with a primer in the constant region. Generation of the TCR beta libraries relied on three nested multiplex PCR rounds using slightly modified ARM-PCR. Two initial PCR rounds of approximately 10 cycles each paired TRBV1-TRBV30 forward primers with a C-beta reverse primer. One entry per CDR3 protein, called by TCRdb with MiXCR from the multiplex PCR reads. The table includes about 210,000 distinct CDR3 sequences, around 81% detected once. Points on this clonotype: The antigen is undetermined. The junction shows a germline mismatch at one end, possibly a read error.

The specimen sequenced was tumor tissue from primary liver carcinoma. The origin of this receptor is a man aged 35-49 years with primary liver carcinoma and hepatitis B virus infection. The rearrangement joins TRBV5-1 to TRBJ2-5; TRBD1 or TRBD2 may be the D gene (5 bases each). The CDR3 loop is CARSLGRQDPQYF. The CDR3 region has the DNA TGCGCCAGGAGCTTGGGACGGCAGGATCCCCAATACTTC. Based on the CDR3 plus reference TRBV5-1 and TRBJ2-5, the full variable domain is KAGVTQTPRYLIKTRGQQVTLSCSPISGHRSVSWYQQTPGQGLQFLFEYFSETQRNKGNFPGRFSGRQFSNSRSEMNVSTLELGDSALYLCARSLGRQDPQYFGPGTRLLVL.